This T cell receptor beta chain was documented in a study of CD8 T cells in Susac syndrome. An input of about 0.5 to 1 ug of RNA was subjected to reverse transcription using random hexamers. Multiplex immunoSEQ PCR targeted 54 Vbeta and 13 Jbeta TCR beta segments. TCRdb ran MiXCR on the immunoSEQ multiplex PCR reads and lists one entry per CDR3 protein. The sample lists approximately 300,000 distinct CDR3 sequences, about nine tenths occurring once. While CD8+ and CD4+ T cells were isolated negatively, TEMRA cells were enriched by FACS. This TCR was sampled from a human donor with multiple sclerosis. Source material: CD8+ T cells from PBMCs.

The CDR3 DNA reads TGCAGTGCTAGTTACCGGGACCCTAGGGACTATGGCTACACCTTC. Protein: CSASYRDPRDYGYTF. The V and J genes are TRBV20-1 and TRBJ1-2; tentative D call: TRBD1 (5 bases). Per germline, CDR1 DFQATT and CDR2 SNEGSKA (reference sequence). Between the trimmed V and J ends, which lost 3 bases and 3 bases, there was a span of 17 bases. The CDR3 has 15 amino acids.